The rows below give T cell receptor beta chains drawn from one sample of a study of blood T cell repertoires in COVID-19. Measured with immunoSEQ multiplex PCR; TCRdb has only the in-frame clones, and not every one. The sample yields roughly 80,000 clones, about 87% seen once. Sequencing used peripheral blood. Every receptor here comes from a human donor in a cohort sampled during active COVID-19. CDR3s leave out the opening cysteine and the closing phenylalanine or tryptophan.

v_gene,j_gene,CDR3aa
TRBV11-2,TRBJ2-7,ASSLFGQTYEQY
TRBV18,TRBJ1-6,ASSLTGDSSYNSPLH
TRBV11-2,TRBJ2-7,ASSFRGVAGGPPYEQY
TRBV7-2,TRBJ1-5,ASSFIGAQPQH
TRBV30,TRBJ2-3,AWSVRRTSSGGAGGTDTQY
TRBV27,TRBJ2-3,ASSQGAGGADTQY
TRBV27,TRBJ2-4,ASSPIGTSGVAKNIQC
TRBV11-2,TRBJ1-1,ASSHNSGNTEAF
TRBV7-2,TRBJ2-5,ASSSLRGAQETQY
TRBV5-1,TRBJ2-7,ASSLERAPYEQY
TRBV6-6,TRBJ2-7,ASSGTGRDEQY
TRBV5-1,TRBJ2-1,ASSLPPRQDYNEQF
TRBV15,TRBJ1-1,ATSREPGQNTEAF
TRBV7-8,TRBJ1-1,ASSLEAAGSTTEAF
TRBV7-2,TRBJ2-1,ASSFILAGAYEQF
TRBV19,TRBJ1-1,ASSIDRGNTEAF
TRBV9,TRBJ2-3,ASSPFSGGAGDTQY